Listed below are T cell receptor beta chains from one sample, sequenced in a study of shared clonotypes between healthy human individuals. Libraries were prepared by immunoSEQ multiplex PCR; TCRdb keeps only in-frame clonotypes and omits some of them. The sample includes around 2.5 million clones, more than 85% of them seen just once. The sample was naive CD4+ T cells from PBMCs. Receptors originate from a man aged 18 to 35 in good health. Some clones in this sample may be carry-over from other donors' samples. Both conserved end residues are part of each CDR3.

cdr3_aa	v_call	j_call
CASSLDSGRANEQFF	TRBV5-4	TRBJ2-1
CASSPLGGPENQPQHF	TRBV18	TRBJ1-5
CASSLLTVPYEQYF	TRBV28	TRBJ2-7
CASSVDGKVGYGYTF	TRBV9	TRBJ1-2
CASSYNSQRNTEAFF	TRBV6-5	TRBJ1-1
CASSVDRVWDTQYF	TRBV6-1	TRBJ2-3
CASSPVGGNTEAFF	TRBV11-1	TRBJ1-1
CASSSVLGTAYIETQYF	TRBV11-2	TRBJ2-5
CASKTGRYEQYF	TRBV28	TRBJ2-7
CASRRGYSNQPQHF	TRBV19	TRBJ1-5
CASRIEDSQETQYF	TRBV6-1	TRBJ2-5
CASSFSGAYNEQFF	TRBV5-1	TRBJ2-1